This TCR beta chain was documented in a study of T cells in narcolepsy. The overall study: Donors had narcolepsy type 1 or type 2, or were healthy controls. Study-wide findings and caveats: Comparing one patient's CSF and blood CD4+ clonotypes highlighted HCRT- and TRIB2-specific autoreactive clonotypes. Healthy controls reportedly lacked the autoreactive clonotypes serially found in patients' blood. Some memory CD4+ repertoires had no autoreactive clone sequences.

Produced via immunoSEQ multiplex PCR; TCRdb's table is partial and in-frame only. This table has roughly 30,000 clones, about 89% appearing once. Regarding this clone: Its specificity is not known.

Germline V gene lookup returns CDR1 LGHNA and CDR2 YNFKEQ. V gave up 3 bases and J gave up 7 bases, with 15 bases separating them. CDR3 size: 14 residues. The chain combines TRBV4-2 with TRBJ1-1; D gene ambiguous. The source is a human donor in good health. Sequencing was performed on memory (CD45RA-) CD4+ T cells from blood. CDR3 coding DNA: TGTGCCAGCAGCCAGGCCCGGGATGGGGTTGAAGCTTTCTTT. It translates to CASSQARDGVEAFF.